This T cell receptor (beta chain) was retrieved from a study of a mutant IDH1 vaccine in newly diagnosed glioma. The CDR3 totals 16 residues. Trimming took 6 bases from V and 1 from J; bases not matched to a gene: 6. Germline V gene sequence: CDR1 SGHTA, CDR2 FQGNSA. Concerning this clone: The target antigen is unknown.

The time point here: baseline, week 1 (first vaccination visit). Treatment of the sample: pre-vaccination baseline after standard-of-care therapy. The donors had new WHO grade 3 or 4 astrocytomas; these were IDH1-mutant and ATRX-lost. Regarding the study as a whole: Vaccination induced immune responses in roughly 93% of patients.

Profiled with immunoSEQ multiplex PCR; TCRdb holds only in-frame clones, not every one. The sample holds about 96,000 clones, roughly 77% seen once. The specimen comprised PBMCs, sampled from a glioma patient treated with radiotherapy, temozolomide or both. This receptor was obtained from a man aged 35-49 years with glioma. This chain uses TRBV7-2 with TRBJ2-1; 10 bases fit TRBD2. In nucleotides, the CDR3 is TGTGCCAGCAGTTTTAGCGGGGGGTCTTCCTACAATGAGCAGTTCTTC. Its protein is CASSFSGGSSYNEQFF. The full variable domain, completed using reference TRBV7-2 and TRBJ2-1, is GAGVSQSPSNKVTEKGKDVELRCDPISGHTALYWYRQSLGQGLEFLIYFQGNSAPDKSGLPSDRFSAERTGGSVSTLTIQRTQQEDSAVYLCASSFSGGSSYNEQFFGPGTRLTVL.